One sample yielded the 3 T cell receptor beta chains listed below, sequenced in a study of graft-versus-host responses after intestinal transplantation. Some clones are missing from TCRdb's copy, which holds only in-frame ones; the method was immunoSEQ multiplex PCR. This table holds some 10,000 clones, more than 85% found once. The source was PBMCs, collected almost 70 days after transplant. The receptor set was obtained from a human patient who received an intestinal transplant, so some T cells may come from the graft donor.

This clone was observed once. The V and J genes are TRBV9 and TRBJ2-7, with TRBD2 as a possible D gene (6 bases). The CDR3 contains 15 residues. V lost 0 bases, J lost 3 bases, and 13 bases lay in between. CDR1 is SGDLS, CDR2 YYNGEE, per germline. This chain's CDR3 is CASSVAEGEHYEQYF. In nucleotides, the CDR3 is TGTGCCAGCAGCGTAGCGGAGGGAGAGCACTACGAGCAGTACTTC. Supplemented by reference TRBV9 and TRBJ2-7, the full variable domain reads DSGVTQTPKHLITATGQRVTLRCSPRSGDLSVYWYQQSLDQGLQFLIQYYNGEERAKGNILERFSAQQFPDLHSELNLSSLELGDSALYFCASSVAEGEHYEQYFGPGTRLTVT.

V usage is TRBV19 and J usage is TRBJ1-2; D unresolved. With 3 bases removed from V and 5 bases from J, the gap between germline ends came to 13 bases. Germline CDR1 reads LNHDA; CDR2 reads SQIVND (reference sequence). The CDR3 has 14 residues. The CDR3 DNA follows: TGTGCCAGTAGTATCGCAGGCCGCATATATGGCTACACCTTC. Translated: CASSIAGRIYGYTF.

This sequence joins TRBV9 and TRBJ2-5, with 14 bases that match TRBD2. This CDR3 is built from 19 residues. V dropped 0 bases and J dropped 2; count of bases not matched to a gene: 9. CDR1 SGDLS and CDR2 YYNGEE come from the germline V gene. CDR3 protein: CASSVEGTSGSGGQETQYF. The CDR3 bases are TGTGCCAGCAGCGTAGAAGGGACTAGCGGGAGTGGGGGTCAAGAGACCCAGTACTTC.